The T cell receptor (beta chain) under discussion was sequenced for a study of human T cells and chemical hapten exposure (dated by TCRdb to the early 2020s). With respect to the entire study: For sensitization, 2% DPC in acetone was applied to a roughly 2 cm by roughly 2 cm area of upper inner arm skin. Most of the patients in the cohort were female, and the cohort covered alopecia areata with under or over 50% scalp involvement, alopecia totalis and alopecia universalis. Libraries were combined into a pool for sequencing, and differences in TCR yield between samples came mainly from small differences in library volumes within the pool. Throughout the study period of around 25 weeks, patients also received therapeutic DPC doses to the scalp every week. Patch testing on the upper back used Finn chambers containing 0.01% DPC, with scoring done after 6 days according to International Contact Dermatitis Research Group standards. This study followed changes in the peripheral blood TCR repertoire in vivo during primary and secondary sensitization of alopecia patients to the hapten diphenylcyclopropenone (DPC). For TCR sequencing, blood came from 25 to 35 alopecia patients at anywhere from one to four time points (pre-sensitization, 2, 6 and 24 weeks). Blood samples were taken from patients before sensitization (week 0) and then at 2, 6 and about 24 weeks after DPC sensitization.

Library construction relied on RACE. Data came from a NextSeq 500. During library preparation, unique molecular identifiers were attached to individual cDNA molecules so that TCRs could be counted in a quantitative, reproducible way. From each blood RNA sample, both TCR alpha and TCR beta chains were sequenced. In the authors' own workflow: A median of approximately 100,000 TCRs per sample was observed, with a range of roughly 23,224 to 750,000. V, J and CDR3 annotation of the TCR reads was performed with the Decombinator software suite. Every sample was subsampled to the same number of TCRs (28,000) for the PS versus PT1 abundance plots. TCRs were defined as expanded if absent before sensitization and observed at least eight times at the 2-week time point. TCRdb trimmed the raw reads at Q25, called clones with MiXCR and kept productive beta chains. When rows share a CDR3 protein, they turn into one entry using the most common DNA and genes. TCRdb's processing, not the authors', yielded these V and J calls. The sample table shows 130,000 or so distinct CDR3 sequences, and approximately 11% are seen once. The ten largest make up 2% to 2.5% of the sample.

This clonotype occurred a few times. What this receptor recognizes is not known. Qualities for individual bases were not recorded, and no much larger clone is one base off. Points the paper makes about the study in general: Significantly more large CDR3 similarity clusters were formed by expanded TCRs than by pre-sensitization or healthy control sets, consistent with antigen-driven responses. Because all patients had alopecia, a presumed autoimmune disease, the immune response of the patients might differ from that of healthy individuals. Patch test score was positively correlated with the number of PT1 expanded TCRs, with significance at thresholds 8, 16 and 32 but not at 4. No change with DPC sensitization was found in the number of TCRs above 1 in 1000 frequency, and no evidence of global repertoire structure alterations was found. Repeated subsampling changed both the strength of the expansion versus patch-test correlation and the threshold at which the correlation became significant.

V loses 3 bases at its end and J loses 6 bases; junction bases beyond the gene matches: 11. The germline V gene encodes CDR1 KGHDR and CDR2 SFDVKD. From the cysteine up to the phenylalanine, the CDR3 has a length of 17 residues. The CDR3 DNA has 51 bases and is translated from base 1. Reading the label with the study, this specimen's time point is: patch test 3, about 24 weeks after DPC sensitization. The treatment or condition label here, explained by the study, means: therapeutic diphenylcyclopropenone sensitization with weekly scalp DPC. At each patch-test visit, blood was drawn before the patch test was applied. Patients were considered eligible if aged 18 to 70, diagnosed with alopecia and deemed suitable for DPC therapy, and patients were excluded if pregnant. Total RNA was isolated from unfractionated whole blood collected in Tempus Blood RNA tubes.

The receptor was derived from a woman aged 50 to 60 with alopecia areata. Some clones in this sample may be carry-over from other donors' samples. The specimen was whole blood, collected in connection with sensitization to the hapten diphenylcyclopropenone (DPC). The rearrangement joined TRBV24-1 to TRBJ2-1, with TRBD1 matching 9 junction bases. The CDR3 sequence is CATSDPTGGIVSNEQFF. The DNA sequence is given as TGTGCCACCAGTGATCCCACAGGGGGCATTGTAAGCAATGAGCAGTTCTTC.